Included here is one T cell receptor beta chain sequence, with context. Its specificity is not known. This entry comes from a study of T cells in localized non-small cell lung cancer. Study results and limitations: Tumor trailed uninvolved adjacent lung in T cell clonality, which peaked there.

Losses at the gene ends were 0 bases for V and 4 bases for J; bases not matched to a gene: 6. Germline-derived CDR1 and CDR2 are GTSNPN and SVGIG (reference sequence). The CDR3 sequence is 15 residues long. This table comes from immunoSEQ multiplex PCR, and its TCRdb copy is limited to in-frame clones, with some not included. The sample records roughly 16,000 clones, about nine tenths being singletons. The gene calls are TRBV30 and TRBJ2-7; 10 bases are shared with TRBD1. The sequence derives from a female donor of 60 years or more with stage III squamous cell lung carcinoma. The source was peripheral blood, collected before any cancer treatment. The CDR3 nucleotides read TGTGCCTGGAGTGTACGGGACAGGGGCATATACGAGCAGTACTTC. It codes for CAWSVRDRGIYEQYF.